A selection of T cell receptor beta chains follows, all from one sample in a study of shared clonotypes between healthy human individuals. Method: immunoSEQ multiplex PCR; TCRdb's copy keeps in-frame clones and lacks some. Of around 640,000 clones listed, about 96% are singletons. The sample taken for sequencing was naive CD8+ T cells sorted from blood. The receptors derive from a woman aged 25-40 years in good health. Each CDR3 is given with its conserved first and last residue. The D gene is left open where the match is weak. Not every row has a clone size; where given, it reads once, few, many or a size class.

J gene: TRBJ2-7
CDR3 length: 14
V gene: TRBV6-1
clone size: -
D gene: -
CDR3 protein: CASRGGQNPGEQYF
CDR3 DNA: TGTGCCAGCAGAGGTGGACAGAACCCCGGGGAGCAGTACTTC

J gene: TRBJ1-1
CDR3 length: 11
V gene: TRBV6-1
clone size: once
D gene: -
CDR3 protein: CASSDAGDAFF
CDR3 DNA: TGTGCCAGCAGTGATGCAGGGGACGCTTTCTTT

J gene: TRBJ2-1
CDR3 length: 13
V gene: TRBV7-6
clone size: once
D gene: -
CDR3 protein: CASSPGPEDEQFF
CDR3 DNA: TGTGCCAGCAGCCCGGGACCAGAGGATGAGCAGTTCTTC

J gene: TRBJ1-5
CDR3 length: 14
V gene: TRBV29-1
clone size: -
D gene: -
CDR3 protein: CSVDGQKSNQPQHF
CDR3 DNA: TGCAGCGTTGACGGGCAAAAAAGCAATCAGCCCCAGCATTTT

J gene: TRBJ1-5
CDR3 length: 16
V gene: TRBV19
clone size: once
D gene: -
CDR3 protein: CASSIQAGDSNQPQHF
CDR3 DNA: TGTGCCAGTAGTATCCAAGCGGGGGATAGCAATCAGCCCCAGCATTTT

J gene: TRBJ2-5
CDR3 length: 16
V gene: TRBV7-8
clone size: -
D gene: TRBD1
CDR3 protein: CASSPRGQSLQETQYF
CDR3 DNA: TGTGCCAGCAGCCCGAGGGGACAGTCACTACAAGAGACCCAGTACTTC

J gene: TRBJ2-7
CDR3 length: 14
V gene: TRBV7-7
clone size: -
D gene: TRBD1
CDR3 protein: CASSSGTGGDEQYF
CDR3 DNA: TGTGCCAGCAGCTCCGGGACAGGGGGCGACGAGCAGTACTTC

J gene: TRBJ1-1
CDR3 length: 13
V gene: TRBV10-3
clone size: -
D gene: TRBD1
CDR3 protein: CATRDSIGTEAFF
CDR3 DNA: TGTGCCACCCGGGACAGTATTGGCACTGAAGCTTTCTTT

J gene: TRBJ2-2
CDR3 length: 17
V gene: TRBV5-6
clone size: -
D gene: TRBD2
CDR3 protein: CASSFSTSLSNTGELFF
CDR3 DNA: TGTGCCAGCAGCTTTTCGACTAGCCTCTCGAACACCGGGGAGCTGTTTTTT

J gene: TRBJ2-2
CDR3 length: 14
V gene: TRBV10-3
clone size: -
D gene: TRBD1
CDR3 protein: CATWTGFNTGELFF
CDR3 DNA: TGTGCCACCTGGACAGGGTTCAACACCGGGGAGCTGTTTTTT

J gene: TRBJ1-2
CDR3 length: 15
V gene: TRBV28
clone size: -
D gene: -
CDR3 protein: CASSLFVQGGYGYTF
CDR3 DNA: TGTGCCAGCAGTTTATTCGTACAGGGTGGCTATGGCTACACCTTC

J gene: TRBJ2-5
CDR3 length: 16
V gene: TRBV27
clone size: -
D gene: -
CDR3 protein: CASSFVGGRGVETQYF
CDR3 DNA: TGTGCCAGCAGTTTTGTAGGTGGGCGTGGGGTGGAGACCCAGTACTTC

J gene: TRBJ2-5
CDR3 length: 15
V gene: TRBV7-8
clone size: -
D gene: TRBD1
CDR3 protein: CASSSMTGTEETQYF
CDR3 DNA: TGTGCCAGCAGCTCTATGACAGGGACGGAAGAGACCCAGTACTTC

J gene: TRBJ2-7
CDR3 length: 16
V gene: TRBV28
clone size: -
D gene: TRBD1
CDR3 protein: CASSRGLGGYSYEQYF
CDR3 DNA: TGTGCCAGCAGCCGGGGCCTAGGGGGCTACTCCTACGAGCAGTACTTC

J gene: TRBJ2-7
CDR3 length: 19
V gene: TRBV29-1
clone size: -
D gene: TRBD2
CDR3 protein: CSVEGSTSGTSGRGYEQYF
CDR3 DNA: TGCAGCGTTGAAGGTTCGACCTCAGGGACTAGCGGGAGGGGCTACGAGCAGTACTTC

J gene: TRBJ2-3
CDR3 length: 16
V gene: TRBV14
clone size: -
D gene: -
CDR3 protein: CASSQVWGRAKDTQYF
CDR3 DNA: TGTGCCAGCAGCCAAGTTTGGGGCAGGGCTAAAGATACGCAGTATTTT

J gene: TRBJ1-3
CDR3 length: 13
V gene: TRBV7-9
clone size: once
D gene: -
CDR3 protein: CASSLASENTIYF
CDR3 DNA: TGTGCCAGCAGCTTAGCATCAGAAAACACCATATATTTT

J gene: TRBJ2-1
CDR3 length: 13
V gene: TRBV27
clone size: -
D gene: -
CDR3 protein: CASLGSPYNEQFF
CDR3 DNA: TGTGCCAGCTTGGGCTCTCCCTACAATGAGCAGTTCTTC

J gene: TRBJ1-5
CDR3 length: 17
V gene: TRBV5-8
clone size: -
D gene: TRBD1
CDR3 protein: CASSLVDRDYSNQPQHF
CDR3 DNA: TGTGCCAGCAGCTTGGTGGACAGGGATTATAGCAATCAGCCCCAGCATTTT

J gene: TRBJ2-3
CDR3 length: 17
V gene: TRBV4-2
clone size: -
D gene: -
CDR3 protein: CASSQEVGRARTDTQYF
CDR3 DNA: TGTGCCAGCAGCCAAGAGGTGGGGCGGGCACGCACAGATACGCAGTATTTT

J gene: TRBJ2-1
CDR3 length: 18
V gene: TRBV7-9
clone size: -
D gene: -
CDR3 protein: CASSPRGVGPSLRNEQFF
CDR3 DNA: TGTGCCAGCAGCCCCCGAGGTGTAGGGCCCTCTCTGAGGAATGAGCAGTTCTTC

J gene: TRBJ2-1
CDR3 length: 12
V gene: TRBV2
clone size: -
D gene: -
CDR3 protein: CASTDVHNEQFF
CDR3 DNA: TGTGCCAGCACAGACGTACACAATGAGCAGTTCTTC

J gene: TRBJ2-3
CDR3 length: 15
V gene: TRBV6-5
clone size: -
D gene: -
CDR3 protein: CASSSPWEGTDTQYF
CDR3 DNA: TGTGCCAGCAGTTCCCCTTGGGAGGGCACAGATACGCAGTATTTT

J gene: TRBJ2-7
CDR3 length: 14
V gene: TRBV6-1
clone size: -
D gene: -
CDR3 protein: CASSDWDTTGEQYF
CDR3 DNA: TGTGCCAGCAGTGATTGGGACACGACGGGCGAGCAGTACTTC

J gene: TRBJ2-2
CDR3 length: 14
V gene: TRBV6-6
clone size: -
D gene: TRBD2
CDR3 protein: CASSYGGDTGELFF
CDR3 DNA: TGTGCCAGCAGTTACGGGGGGGACACCGGGGAGCTGTTTTTT

J gene: TRBJ2-7
CDR3 length: 15
V gene: TRBV28
clone size: -
D gene: TRBD1
CDR3 protein: CASSLLTGGPYEQYF
CDR3 DNA: TGTGCCAGCAGTTTACTGACAGGGGGTCCCTACGAGCAGTACTTC

J gene: TRBJ2-7
CDR3 length: 14
V gene: TRBV5-4
clone size: -
D gene: -
CDR3 protein: CASSERRSSFEQYF
CDR3 DNA: TGTGCCAGCAGCGAAAGAAGGTCCAGTTTCGAGCAGTACTTC

J gene: TRBJ1-3
CDR3 length: 14
V gene: TRBV7-9
clone size: -
D gene: -
CDR3 protein: CASSLPAAGNTIYF
CDR3 DNA: TGTGCCAGCAGCCTACCGGCTGCTGGAAACACCATATATTTT

J gene: TRBJ2-1
CDR3 length: 19
V gene: TRBV11-2
clone size: -
D gene: TRBD2
CDR3 protein: CASSLDGEELAGARNEQFF
CDR3 DNA: TGTGCCAGCAGCTTAGATGGTGAGGAGTTAGCGGGAGCTCGAAATGAGCAGTTCTTC

J gene: TRBJ1-4
CDR3 length: 15
V gene: TRBV5-5
clone size: -
D gene: -
CDR3 protein: CASSLRAETAEKLFF
CDR3 DNA: TGTGCCAGCAGCTTGCGGGCGGAGACAGCTGAGAAACTGTTTTTT

J gene: TRBJ2-2
CDR3 length: 16
V gene: TRBV11-3
clone size: -
D gene: TRBD1
CDR3 protein: CASSTRQGYDTGELFF
CDR3 DNA: TGTGCCAGCAGCACACGACAGGGTTACGACACCGGGGAGCTGTTTTTT

J gene: TRBJ1-1
CDR3 length: 11
V gene: TRBV6-5
clone size: -
D gene: -
CDR3 protein: CASSEGGEAFF
CDR3 DNA: TGTGCCAGCAGTGAGGGGGGAGAAGCTTTCTTT